Sequencing of this T cell receptor (beta chain) was carried out in a study of CD8+CD57+ T cells in acquired aplastic anemia. Study-level findings and limits: Patients and controls had CD8+ Simpson's diversity values that were not significantly distinct.

The CDR3 totals 17 residues. V was clipped by 5 bases and J by 4 bases, with 20 bases between them. Investigators profiled TCR beta VDJ and CDR3 from genomic DNA template. MiXCR, run by TCRdb on the reads, gives a single entry per CDR3 protein. The sample has 270,000 or so distinct CDR3 sequences, approximately 79% seen once; the top ten hold about 41%. Patients sequenced had flow cytometry evidence of CD8+CD57+ cell expansion. No patient had been given any therapy when blood was sampled. This clonotype was counted a few times. The target antigen is unknown. The V call is TRBV12-3 or TRBV12-4, the J call TRBJ1-4; D is unresolved. This receptor was taken from a human donor with aplastic anemia. Sequencing was carried out using sorted CD4+, CD8+, or CD8+CD57+ T cells (not recorded which) from PBMCs. CDR3 residues: CASSPSSGEQINEKLFF. The CDR3 coding sequence is TGTGCCAGCAGTCCGTCTTCAGGAGAACAAATTAATGAAAAACTGTTTTTT.